A single sample is the source of the 31 T cell receptor beta chains below, sequenced in a study of T cell changes during pregnancy in multiple sclerosis. This table comes from immunoSEQ multiplex PCR, and its TCRdb copy is limited to in-frame clones, with some not included. The table lists about 56,000 clones, 90% of them singletons. This sample comprised peripheral blood, obtained in the first trimester of pregnancy. The source is a female donor in good health, enrolled as a control in a pregnancy study.

The chain links TRBV28 to TRBJ1-4; TRBD1 agrees at 11 bases. Germline V gene lookup returns CDR1 MDHEN and CDR2 SYDVKM. This CDR3 is built from 14 residues. Unmatched junction bases numbered 3, after V lost 5 bases and J lost 7 bases. The CDR3 region is CASSRDRGGEKLFF. The CDR3 DNA follows: TGTGCCAGCAGTCGGGACAGGGGGGGTGAAAAACTGTTTTTT.

The genes are TRBV5-4 and TRBJ1-1, with D possibly matching TRBD1 (6 bases). The CDR3 sequence is 14 residues long. V was cut by 0 bases and J by 5 bases, with 11 bases left in between. Germline V gene data show CDR1 as SGHNT and CDR2 as YYREEE (reference sequence). CDR3 coding DNA: TGTGCCAGCAGCTTGGCCGGGAGGGGGACTGAAGCTTTCTTT. This codes for CASSLAGRGTEAFF.

The chain joins TRBV2 to TRBJ1-6, with D possibly matching TRBD1 (5 bases). Germline CDR1 and CDR2: SNHLY and FYNNEI. Trimming cost V 2 bases and J 16 bases, with 24 bases left between them. The CDR3 loop spans 16 amino acids. The CDR3 protein is CASSENPGGNRKWLHF. As DNA, the CDR3 is TGTGCCAGCAGTGAAAACCCCGGGGGTAACAGGAAATGGCTCCACTTT. Complete variable domain (other parts from reference TRBV2 and TRBJ1-6): EPEVTQTPSHQVTQMGQEVILRCVPISNHLYFYWYRQILGQKVEFLVSFYNNEISEKSEIFDDQFSVERPDGSNFTLKIRSTKLEDSAMYFCASSENPGGNRKWLHFGNGTRLTVT.

This chain uses TRBV29-1 with TRBJ1-2; D not certain. The CDR3 consists of 13 residues. Trimming removed 4 bases from V and 0 bases from J, with 9 bases in between. CDR1 and CDR2 from the germline V gene are SQVTM and ANQGSEA. The CDR3, as DNA: TGCAGCGTTGGAAGGGAGACTAACTATGGCTACACCTTC. Its translation: CSVGRETNYGYTF. Complete variable domain (other parts from reference TRBV29-1 and TRBJ1-2): SAVISQKPSRDICQRGTSLTIQCQVDSQVTMMFWYRQQPGQSLTLIATANQGSEATYESGFVIDKFPISRPNLTFSTLTVSNMSPEDSSIYLCSVGRETNYGYTFGSGTRLTVV.

The J gene is TRBJ1-2, the V gene TRBV7-9; 8 positions agree with TRBD1. The CDR3 is 15 residues long. CDR1 and CDR2 (germline): SEHNR, FQNEAQ (reference sequence). V dropped 5 bases and J dropped 8; count of bases not matched to a gene: 13. The CDR3 nucleotides read TGTGCCAGCAGCCCAACCACCCTGACAGGGGCCGGCTACACCTTC. Its protein product is CASSPTTLTGAGYTF.

The chain links TRBV6-6 to TRBJ2-1, with TRBD2 identical over 9 bases. The germline gives CDR1 MNHNY, CDR2 SVGAGI (reference sequence). The ends lost 8 bases at V and 3 bases at J; junction bases unmatched: 8. The CDR3 totals 15 residues. The CDR3 nucleotides read TGTGCCAGCTTGGATAGCGGGAGTTTCTACAATGAGCAGTTCTTC. Amino acids: CASLDSGSFYNEQFF.

The chain is built from TRBV19 and TRBJ1-5; D is perhaps TRBD1 (5 bases). Germline V lookup: CDR1 LNHDA, CDR2 SQIVND (reference sequence). The CDR3 consists of 15 residues. V lost 8 bases and J 2 bases, leaving 16 bases between the germline ends. As DNA, the CDR3 is TGTGCCAGTTGCGCGGGGCAGGCCGGCAATCAGCCCCAGCATTTT. This translates into CASCAGQAGNQPQHF.

V gene TRBV7-8 combines with J gene TRBJ1-5, with TRBD1 matching 9 bases. Germline CDR1 SGHVS, CDR2 FQNEAQ. The V segment lost 5 bases and the J segment 6 bases; nucleotides outside the gene matches: 20. The CDR3 sequence is 19 residues long. The CDR3 region has the DNA TGTGCCAGCAGCCCATATACAGCATTTCCGGGACAGGGCTTTCAGCCCCAGCATTTT. Its protein is CASSPYTAFPGQGFQPQHF.

The CDR3 coding sequence is TGTGCCAGCAGTTTACGGAGGAACACTGAAGCTTTCTTT. It codes for CASSLRRNTEAFF. This rearrangement joins TRBV27 to TRBJ1-1; D is unresolved. The germline V and J ends were trimmed by 2 bases and 1 base, with 5 bases remaining between them. The germline V gene has CDR1 MNHEY and CDR2 SMNVEV (reference sequence). The CDR3 extends over 13 amino acids.

This chain uses TRBV29-1 with TRBJ2-1, with TRBD2 identical over 8 bases. The CDR3 spans 13 residues. Germline loops: CDR1 SQVTM, CDR2 ANQGSEA. CDR3 residues: CSDQRGLYNEQFF. The CDR3 DNA sequence: TGCAGTGATCAGCGGGGGCTATACAATGAGCAGTTCTTC.

This clone was seen only a few times. CDR3 in amino acids: CASSTTLAWQPQHF. DNA for the CDR3: TGTGCCAGCAGTACGACGCTAGCGTGGCAGCCCCAGCATTTT. This sequence joins TRBV27 and TRBJ1-5; unclear D gene. This CDR3 comprises 14 residues. Germline CDR1 MNHEY, CDR2 SMNVEV (reference sequence). V lost 5 bases and J 7 bases, leaving 15 bases between the germline ends.

The chain joins TRBV5-4 to TRBJ2-7; 8 nucleotides agree with TRBD2. V shed 4 bases, J shed 6 bases, and the junction held 12 bases outside the gene matches. The germline V gene has CDR1 SGHNT and CDR2 YYREEE (reference sequence). This CDR3 contains 15 residues. The CDR3 reads CASSPTSEFPPEQYF. CDR3 bases: TGTGCCAGCAGCCCGACTAGCGAATTCCCCCCCGAGCAGTACTTC.

The chain links TRBV29-1 to TRBJ2-1, with TRBD2 matching over 9 bases. This CDR3 comprises 16 residues. Losses at the gene ends were 3 bases for V and 0 bases for J; bases not matched to a gene: 6. The V gene's germline CDR1 is SQVTM and CDR2 ANQGSEA. The chain's CDR3 is CSVDSGRLSSYNEQFF. In DNA form, the CDR3 reads TGCAGCGTTGACAGCGGGAGGCTTAGCTCCTACAATGAGCAGTTCTTC.

This sequence joins TRBV16 and TRBJ2-5; D is unclear. V was trimmed by 2 bases and J by 0 bases, leaving 7 bases between them. The germline gives CDR1 KGHSY, CDR2 FQNENV. The length of the CDR3 is 14 residues. The CDR3 sequence: CASSQATDQETQYF. The CDR3 bases are TGTGCCAGCAGCCAAGCAACAGACCAAGAGACCCAGTACTTC.

V gene TRBV27 combines with J gene TRBJ1-1, with TRBD1 matching 11 bases. Germline CDR1 MNHEY, CDR2 SMNVEV (reference sequence). Trimming took 4 bases from V and 8 from J; bases not matched to a gene: 6. CDR3 length: 14 residues. The CDR3 loop reads CASSSNRDRGEAFF. As DNA, the CDR3 is TGTGCCAGCAGTTCTAACCGGGACAGGGGGGAAGCTTTCTTT.

The chain has TRBV19 and TRBJ1-1, with D perhaps matching TRBD1 (6 bases). CDR3 size: 12 residues. The germline V and J ends were trimmed by 5 bases and 5 bases, with 9 bases remaining between them. Per germline, CDR1 LNHDA and CDR2 SQIVND (reference sequence). This CDR3 is CASSLGATEAFF. In DNA form, the CDR3 reads TGTGCCAGTAGTTTGGGGGCGACTGAAGCTTTCTTT.

The chain carries TRBV19 and TRBJ1-1; D gene ambiguous. Germline-derived CDR1 and CDR2 are LNHDA and SQIVND (reference sequence). This CDR3 has 15 amino acids. V dropped 3 bases and J dropped 4 bases, with 15 bases sitting between them. The CDR3 protein is CASSMVPGGGTEAFF. DNA of the CDR3: TGTGCCAGTAGTATGGTTCCAGGTGGAGGCACTGAAGCTTTCTTT.

J is TRBJ1-3 and V is TRBV4-2; D is uncertain. In germline, CDR1 is LGHNA, CDR2 YNFKEQ. The length of the CDR3 is 21 residues. The V end was cut by 0 bases, the J end by 0 bases, with 24 bases between. The CDR3 DNA sequence: TGTGCCAGCAGCCAAGAAGAGATTGCCCCCGGGAGGTTAAGCTCTGGAAACACCATATATTTT. Protein: CASSQEEIAPGRLSSGNTIYF.

The V and J genes are TRBV2 and TRBJ2-1, with D perhaps TRBD2 (6 bases). CDR3 length: 16 residues. Per germline, CDR1 SNHLY and CDR2 FYNNEI. V gave up 7 bases and J gave up 0 bases, with 16 bases separating them. CDR3 protein: CASTRTIRSSYNEQFF. The CDR3 bases are TGTGCCAGCACTCGGACTATCAGGAGCTCCTACAATGAGCAGTTCTTC.

The chain combines TRBV2 with TRBJ2-3; 10 nucleotides line up with TRBD2. V was clipped by 5 bases and J by 5 bases; unmatched bases: 7. There are 15 residues in the CDR3. CDR1 and CDR2 from the germline V gene are SNHLY and FYNNEI. CDR3 protein: CASSRTSGVVDTQYF. In DNA form, the CDR3 reads TGTGCCAGCAGTCGTACTAGCGGGGTGGTAGATACGCAGTATTTT.

This clone showed up just once. The CDR3 spells CASSPRAYNEQFF. CDR3 DNA sequence: TGTGCCAGCAGTCCGAGGGCGTACAATGAGCAGTTCTTC. The chain couples TRBV27 to TRBJ2-1; perhaps TRBD2 as D (5 bases). This CDR3 region has 13 residues. Trimming removed 5 bases at V and 4 bases at J, with 9 bases between. Germline loops: CDR1 MNHEY, CDR2 SMNVEV (reference sequence).

This sequence joins TRBV6-4 and TRBJ1-1, with 10 bases aligning to TRBD1. Germline trimming cut 6 bases from V and 5 bases from J; bases unmatched to any gene: 6. Germline V gene lookup returns CDR1 MRHNA and CDR2 SNTAGT. The CDR3 extends over 14 amino acids. DNA for the CDR3: TGTGCCAGCAGGCCGGGACAGGGGCGTACTGAAGCTTTCTTT. This encodes CASRPGQGRTEAFF.

The V gene is TRBV6-5, the J gene TRBJ2-1; no reliable D call. With 7 bases removed from V and 5 bases from J, the gap between germline ends came to 9 bases. Germline loops: CDR1 MNHEY, CDR2 SVGAGI. The CDR3 consists of 12 residues. CDR3 residues: CASTGPDNEQFF. CDR3 nucleotide sequence: TGTGCCAGCACTGGCCCCGACAATGAGCAGTTCTTC.

The CDR3 reads CASSRPGQGFTDTQYF. The CDR3 nucleotides are TGTGCCAGCAGCAGACCGGGACAGGGGTTCACAGATACGCAGTATTTT. The chain has TRBV5-6 and TRBJ2-3; TRBD1 aligns across 10 bases. From germline, CDR1 is SGHDT and CDR2 YYEEEE. The V gene end was trimmed by 4 bases and the J gene end by 2 bases; junction bases not matched to a gene: 7. The CDR3 extends over 16 amino acids.

This clone was detected only a few times. V gene TRBV2 combines with J gene TRBJ1-1, with D possibly matching TRBD1 (5 bases). Trimming left V 6 bases short and J 0 bases short, with 11 bases between. Germline CDR1 is SNHLY and CDR2 is FYNNEI. CDR3 length: 14 residues. CDR3: CASSPTDVNTEAFF. The CDR3 DNA sequence: TGTGCCAGCAGCCCGACAGACGTGAACACTGAAGCTTTCTTT.

The rearrangement joins TRBV6-5 to TRBJ1-2; 8 positions match TRBD1. V was clipped by 7 bases and J by 4 bases; unmatched bases: 8. CDR1 and CDR2 (germline): MNHEY, SVGAGI. This CDR3 is built from 14 residues. CDR3 sequence reads: CASTRGQDPYGYTF. In nucleotides, the CDR3 is TGTGCCAGCACCAGGGGACAGGACCCCTATGGCTACACCTTC.

The chain links TRBV7-2 to TRBJ2-7; D gene uncertain. This CDR3 spans 12 amino acids. Trimming pared 2 bases from V and 4 bases from J, leaving 6 bases between. CDR1 and CDR2 from the germline V gene are SGHTA and FQGNSA. CDR3 sequence: CASSLRGYEQYF. The CDR3 DNA is TGTGCCAGCAGCTTACGCGGATACGAGCAGTACTTC.

V and J are TRBV7-9 and TRBJ2-3; D is unclear. The CDR3 covers 15 residues. Deletions cut 3 bases from V and 1 base from J, with 11 bases between. Germline values: CDR1 SEHNR, CDR2 FQNEAQ (reference sequence). The CDR3 is CASSLSNDRTDTQYF. The DNA for the CDR3 is TGTGCCAGCAGCTTGTCTAATGATCGCACAGATACGCAGTATTTT.

V is TRBV30 and J is TRBJ1-2; tentatively, D is TRBD1 (6 bases). The V end lost 3 bases, the J end lost 4 bases, and 18 bases lay between the germline ends. The CDR3 runs 15 residues. CDR1 and CDR2 from the germline V gene are GTSNPN and SVGIG (reference sequence). CDR3 DNA sequence: TGTGCCTGGAGGCGGTCGGGGGGACAAACCTATGGCTACACCTTC. Its protein product is CAWRRSGGQTYGYTF.

This rearrangement joins TRBV21-1 to TRBJ1-5. TRBV21-1 is a known pseudogene. The CDR3 length is 17 residues. The CDR3 nucleotides read TGTGCCAGCAGCAAATGGAGGCAGGGAGGAAGCAATCAGCCCCAGCATTTT. It specifies CASSKWRQGGSNQPQHF.

The genes are TRBV2 and TRBJ2-2, with D maybe TRBD1 (5 bases). V gave up 7 bases and J gave up 5 bases, with 5 bases separating them. This CDR3 spans 11 amino acids. Germline values: CDR1 SNHLY, CDR2 FYNNEI. The CDR3 here is CASKGTGELFF. The CDR3 nucleotides are TGTGCCAGCAAGGGGACCGGGGAGCTGTTTTTT.